The rows below give T cell receptor beta chains drawn from one sample of a study of PD-1 blockade in classical Hodgkin lymphoma. TCRdb's copy holds only in-frame clones and misses some; the assay was immunoSEQ multiplex PCR. The sample has 25,000 to 30,000 clones; around 80% are singletons. The sample here was peripheral blood mononuclear cells (PBMCs), taken before the fourth cycle of nivolumab. Source of these receptors: a human donor with classical Hodgkin lymphoma. Both conserved end residues are part of each CDR3. D genes are given only for firm matches.

CASSPPDDRLYSNQPQHF TRBV28 NA TRBJ1-5
CASSPPGLGVGELFF TRBV28 TRBD2 TRBJ2-2
CASSRGTERMYEQYF TRBV5-4 NA TRBJ2-7
CASSLPGGSTGELFF TRBV19 NA TRBJ2-2
CASSPEGTNEKLFF TRBV18 NA TRBJ1-4
CASSEGPGQVHNQPQHF TRBV6-1 NA TRBJ1-5
CASSYTRTSGTDTQYF TRBV6-5 TRBD2 TRBJ2-3
CASSLGIGNTIYF TRBV27 NA TRBJ1-3
CASSPGRWGLAPNEQFF TRBV7-2 TRBD2 TRBJ2-1
CATSRVGGETQYF TRBV15 NA TRBJ2-5
CASSFGTGGIGMSSPLHF TRBV28 TRBD1 TRBJ1-6
CASSRSRAPNEQFF TRBV4-1 NA TRBJ2-1
CASSARDLLREQYF TRBV7-8 NA TRBJ2-7
CASSQISTSGSAYEQYF TRBV4-2 TRBD2 TRBJ2-7
CASSEGYGYTF TRBV28 NA TRBJ1-2
CASSLIIQGGGYTF TRBV28 NA TRBJ1-2
CASSLVASTNTDTQYF TRBV5-1 NA TRBJ2-3
CASSIGQGRETQYF TRBV19 TRBD1 TRBJ2-5
CASSRHREREGRGTQYF TRBV4-1 TRBD2 TRBJ2-5
CASRTPGTGQGGYTF TRBV6-1 TRBD1 TRBJ1-2
CASSIGSTATNEKLFF TRBV19 NA TRBJ1-4
CASSGSGRASETQYF TRBV6-1 TRBD2 TRBJ2-5
CASSLTGTNYGYTF TRBV5-1 NA TRBJ1-2
CASSLPLQLSYNEQFF TRBV5-6 NA TRBJ2-1
CASMKAGLAGGPDTQYF TRBV2 TRBD2 TRBJ2-3
CASRLAGAGEQYF TRBV28 TRBD2 TRBJ2-7
CASTQGLAGGYEQFF TRBV6-6 TRBD2 TRBJ2-1
CAISTSYEQFF TRBV10-3 NA TRBJ2-1